The 12 T cell receptor beta chains below were found in one sample sequenced in a study of T cell clones after liver transplantation (dated by TCRdb to the late 2010s). According to the study, the label for this sample's time point signals: pre-transplant. The receptor library was made with the immunoSEQ multiplex PCR assay. TCRdb provides this immuneACCESS table in a form limited to in-frame rearrangements. Some clones are lacking; in checked studies, under half of them reflect an unresolved V gene, and why the rest are absent is not known. This sample is represented by over 60,000 clones; under 90% of them were singletons. Of the sample, about 0.64% falls within the top ten clones. Sequenced material: CD4+ T cells from blood, taken before liver transplant. Source of these receptors: a human donor who received a liver transplant.

The chain employs TRBV2 and TRBJ1-1, with a tentative D call TRBD1 (6 bases). V lost 7 bases, J lost 3 bases, and 15 bases lay in between. Germline CDR1 and CDR2: SNHLY and FYNNEI. The CDR3 is 14 residues long. This chain's CDR3 is CASTVQGLDTEAFF. The DNA of the CDR3 is TGTGCCAGCACTGTCCAGGGGTTAGACACTGAAGCTTTCTTT.

The chain joins TRBV5-6 to TRBJ2-5; 8 bases line up with TRBD2. V lost 0 bases and J lost 5; bases outside the gene matches: 0. Germline CDR1 SGHDT, CDR2 YYEEEE. The length of the CDR3 is 13 residues. CDR3 region: CASSLAGGETQYF. DNA for the CDR3: TGTGCCAGCAGCTTGGCGGGGGGGGAGACCCAGTACTTC.

V usage is TRBV7-9 and J usage is TRBJ2-5; the match to TRBD2 covers 7 bases. This CDR3 contains 14 residues. Germline-derived CDR1 and CDR2 are SEHNR and FQNEAQ (reference sequence). The V and J ends lost 0 bases and 7 bases, in that order; junction bases with no gene match: 5. The CDR3 loop reads CASSLAGGSGTQYF. The CDR3 coding sequence is TGTGCCAGCAGCTTAGCGGGGGGGTCCGGGACCCAGTACTTC.

The chain joins TRBV28 to TRBJ2-2; no definite D call. The V end was cut by 7 bases, the J end by 0 bases, with 3 bases between. Germline loops: CDR1 MDHEN, CDR2 SYDVKM. The CDR3 has 12 amino acids. The CDR3 DNA reads TGTGCCAGCAATACGAACACCGGGGAGCTGTTTTTT. As protein: CASNTNTGELFF.

V gene TRBV4-3 combines with J gene TRBJ2-1; D gene unclear. Trimming shortened V by 2 bases and J by 9 bases, and 14 bases separated the two germline ends. The CDR3 runs 14 residues. Germline loops: CDR1 LGHNA, CDR2 YSLEER. The CDR3 is CASSQIVGLGEQFF. The DNA for the CDR3 is TGCGCCAGCAGCCAAATAGTGGGTCTCGGTGAGCAGTTCTTC.

The DNA of the CDR3 is TGTGCAAGTCGCTCTCCTAGGGCGGGCAATCAGCCCCAGCATTTT. Translated, it gives CASRSPRAGNQPQHF. The chain recombines TRBV12-2 with TRBJ1-5. TRBV12-2 is a pseudogene locus. CDR3 size: 15 residues.

This clone came up a few times. The chain employs TRBV6-5 and TRBJ1-2, with D hard to call. Germline V gene data show CDR1 as MNHEY and CDR2 as SVGAGI. V lost 6 bases and J 8 bases, leaving 16 bases between the germline ends. The CDR3 has 13 residues. The DNA for the CDR3 is TGTGCCAGCAGCGCCTTGAGTTCAGAAGGCTACACCTTC. It encodes CASSALSSEGYTF.

V gene TRBV2 combines with J gene TRBJ2-3; TRBD1 matches at 12 bases. V dropped 5 bases and J dropped 3; count of bases not matched to a gene: 12. CDR1 and CDR2 (germline): SNHLY, FYNNEI. The CDR3 is 18 residues long. The CDR3 spells CASSKSRWDRGQTDTQYF. CDR3 nucleotides: TGTGCCAGCAGTAAATCTAGATGGGACAGGGGGCAAACAGATACGCAGTATTTT.

This clone was seen only once. The rearrangement uses TRBV28 and TRBJ1-5, with 9 bases fitting TRBD1. CDR3 length: 17 amino acids. With V trimmed by 3 bases and J by 4 bases, 10 bases remained unmatched. Germline loops: CDR1 MDHEN, CDR2 SYDVKM. The CDR3 is CASSFLGGTGMNQPQHF. CDR3 sequence (DNA): TGTGCCAGCAGTTTTTTGGGCGGGACAGGGATGAATCAGCCCCAGCATTTT.

This clone was counted between two and nine times. The chain has TRBV11-2 and TRBJ2-7; 8 bases line up with TRBD2. This CDR3 comprises 15 residues. Trimming removed 3 bases from V and 4 bases from J; junction bases left unmatched: 8. CDR1 is SGHAT and CDR2 is FQNNGV in the germline V gene. The CDR3 DNA reads as TGTGCCAGCAGCTTTCAAGCGGGAGTATTGTACGAGCAGTACTTC. Residues: CASSFQAGVLYEQYF.

This chain uses TRBV5-5 with TRBJ1-5; D unclear. V was shortened by 4 bases and J by 7 bases, with 9 bases between the two germline ends. Germline values: CDR1 SGHKS, CDR2 YYEKEE (reference sequence). The CDR3 runs to 12 residues. CDR3 coding DNA: TGTGCCAGCAGCCAAGGGAACCAGCCCCAGCATTTT. It translates to CASSQGNQPQHF.

The J gene is TRBJ2-4, the V gene TRBV9; D might be TRBD2 (6 bases). Trimming shortened V by 4 bases and J by 4 bases, and 9 bases separated the two germline ends. The CDR3 sequence is 13 residues long. Looked up from germline, CDR1 is SGDLS and CDR2 is YYNGEE. This CDR3 reads CASSPGTKNIQYF. The CDR3, as DNA: TGTGCCAGCAGCCCCGGGACTAAAAACATTCAGTACTTC.